The 22 T cell receptor beta chains reported below all come from one sample, sequenced in a study of blood T cell repertoires in COVID-19. Produced via immunoSEQ multiplex PCR; TCRdb's table is partial and in-frame only. The sample includes 110,000 to 150,000 clones, about 86% of them seen just once. What was sequenced was peripheral blood. These receptors originate from a human donor in a cohort sampled during active COVID-19.

This clone was detected a few times. This chain joins TRBV5-1 and TRBJ1-2; possibly TRBD1 for D (6 bases). This CDR3 is built from 14 residues. V lost 3 bases to trimming and J lost 7 bases, with 16 bases between them. Germline V CDR1 and CDR2: SGHRS, YFSETQ. In DNA, the CDR3 is TGCGCCAGCAGCTCGGGACAAATCGGGTTTGGCTACACCTTC. It yields the protein CASSSGQIGFGYTF.

The chain is built from TRBV5-6 and TRBJ2-5; TRBD2 agrees at 11 bases. V gave up 2 bases and J gave up 1 base; unmatched junction bases: 4. The CDR3 has 16 amino acids. Germline V CDR1 and CDR2: SGHDT, YYEEEE. The CDR3 DNA follows: TGTGCCAGCAGCTTACCGGGACTAGCGGTCCAAGAGACCCAGTACTTC. This gives the protein CASSLPGLAVQETQYF.

V is TRBV19 and J is TRBJ1-5; no reliable D call. The V and J ends lost 1 base and 1 base respectively, with 14 bases between them. This CDR3 spans 17 amino acids. Per the germline V gene, CDR1 is LNHDA and CDR2 is SQIVND (reference sequence). This CDR3 is CASSIGQRAGSNQPQHF. In DNA form, the CDR3 reads TGTGCCAGTAGTATAGGGCAGCGGGCGGGCAGCAATCAGCCCCAGCATTTT.

V and J are TRBV18 and TRBJ2-3, with D unclear. Per the germline V gene, CDR1 is KGHSH and CDR2 is LQKENI. The CDR3 is 16 amino acids. The V end was cut by 3 bases, the J end by 0 bases, with 13 bases between. The CDR3 DNA reads TGTGCCAGCTCACCTTTTAGGCCGGGTAGCACAGATACGCAGTATTTT. Its translation: CASSPFRPGSTDTQYF. Full variable domain (remainder filled in from reference TRBV18 and TRBJ2-3): NAGVMQNPRHLVRRRGQEARLRCSPMKGHSHVYWYRQLPEEGLKFMVYLQKENIIDESGMPKERFSAEFPKEGPSILRIQQVVRGDSAAYFCASSPFRPGSTDTQYFGPGTRLTVL.

The chain combines TRBV19 with TRBJ1-1; perhaps TRBD1 as D (5 bases). V lost 0 bases and J lost 4, with 9 bases in between. Germline V gene sequence: CDR1 LNHDA, CDR2 SQIVND (reference sequence). The CDR3 is 14 amino acids. CDR3 loop: CASSIEGRGTEAFF. CDR3 nucleotide sequence: TGTGCCAGTAGTATAGAGGGAAGGGGCACTGAAGCTTTCTTT.

V is TRBV19 and J is TRBJ2-5, with no clear D. The CDR3 loop spans 11 amino acids. In germline, CDR1 is LNHDA, CDR2 SQIVND (reference sequence). With 4 bases removed from V and 4 bases from J, the gap between germline ends came to 4 bases. DNA for the CDR3: TGTGCCAGTAGTAACACAGAGACCCAGTACTTC. Its protein is CASSNTETQYF.

The chain combines TRBV2 with TRBJ1-5, with a tentative D call TRBD1 (5 bases). CDR1 SNHLY and CDR2 FYNNEI come from the germline V gene. This CDR3 contains 15 residues. V lost 5 bases and J lost 7, with 18 bases in between. The CDR3 DNA reads TGTGCCAGCAGTCTGGGGAGCGGGGGGAACCAGCCCCAGCATTTT. Protein sequence: CASSLGSGGNQPQHF. The whole variable domain, filled in from reference TRBV2 and TRBJ1-5, reads EPEVTQTPSHQVTQMGQEVILRCVPISNHLYFYWYRQILGQKVEFLVSFYNNEISEKSEIFDDQFSVERPDGSNFTLKIRSTKLEDSAMYFCASSLGSGGNQPQHFGDGTRLSIL.

This clone has a handful of counts. The chain uses TRBV5-4 and TRBJ2-3, with 13 bases fitting TRBD2. The CDR3 is made up of 16 amino acids. V dropped 2 bases and J dropped 6; count of bases not matched to a gene: 6. Germline CDR1 SGHNT, CDR2 YYREEE (reference sequence). The CDR3 coding sequence is TGTGCCAGCAGCTTCACTAGCGGGGGGGCCGGGGATACGCAGTATTTT. This sequence encodes CASSFTSGGAGDTQYF.

The chain employs TRBV7-2 and TRBJ1-1; 7 bases line up with TRBD1. V dropped 3 bases and J dropped 11; count of bases not matched to a gene: 9. CDR3 length equals 13 residues. Germline CDR1 SGHTA, CDR2 FQGNSA. DNA of the CDR3: TGTGCCAGCAGCTTCACAGGGGATCCTACCGCTTTCTTT. Amino acid sequence: CASSFTGDPTAFF.

This chain joins TRBV11-2 and TRBJ1-1, with 8 bases that match TRBD1. Germline V gives CDR1 SGHAT, CDR2 FQNNGV. The ends lost 1 base at V and 3 bases at J; junction bases unmatched: 7. The CDR3 consists of 16 residues. Here the CDR3 DNA reads TGTGCCAGCAGCTTAGCTTCACAGGGGGGGGACACTGAAGCTTTCTTT. It translates to CASSLASQGGDTEAFF.

V gene TRBV2 combines with J gene TRBJ2-5; 8 positions match TRBD1. The trim removed 6 bases at V and 4 bases at J, leaving 10 bases unmatched. The CDR3 totals 15 residues. Germline CDR1 SNHLY, CDR2 FYNNEI. CDR3: CASSQPTGTGETQYF. The CDR3 DNA sequence: TGTGCCAGCAGCCAACCTACCGGGACAGGAGAGACCCAGTACTTC.

The rearrangement links TRBV6-5 to TRBJ2-7; D may be TRBD2 (6 bases). CDR3 length equals 12 residues. The V gene lost 8 bases and the J gene lost 5 bases, with 13 bases spanning the gap. In germline, CDR1 is MNHEY, CDR2 SVGAGI. In nucleotides, the CDR3 is TGTGCCAGCGTCGGAGGGAACGACGAGCAGTACTTC. Protein: CASVGGNDEQYF.

This chain connects TRBV5-1 to TRBJ1-1; TRBD1 matches at 12 bases. The V gene end was trimmed by 2 bases and the J gene end by 4 bases; junction bases not matched to a gene: 3. In germline, CDR1 is SGHRS, CDR2 YFSETQ. The CDR3 contains 15 residues. This CDR3 reads CASSFRDRGLTEAFF. In nucleotides, the CDR3 is TGCGCCAGCAGCTTTCGGGACAGGGGGCTCACTGAAGCTTTCTTT.

For the CDR3, the DNA is TGTGCCAGCAGTTTAATCACCGGGACAGCAATTAATCAGCCCCAGCATTTT. This translates into CASSLITGTAINQPQHF. V and J are TRBV27 and TRBJ1-5; 7 nucleotides line up with TRBD1. Germline assignment: CDR1 MNHEY and CDR2 SMNVEV (reference sequence). CDR3 size: 17 residues. The trim removed 2 bases at V and 4 bases at J, leaving 11 bases unmatched.

This clone was observed a single time. The V call is TRBV14, the J call TRBJ2-2, with D unclear. V gave up 1 base and J gave up 7 bases, with 7 bases separating them. The CDR3 covers 13 residues. Germline V gene lookup returns CDR1 SGHDN and CDR2 FVKESK. This CDR3 reads CASSQVRYGELFF. The DNA of the CDR3 is TGTGCCAGCAGCCAAGTCCGGTACGGGGAGCTGTTTTTT.

The chain has TRBV5-4 and TRBJ1-5; D is unresolved. CDR1 SGHNT and CDR2 YYREEE come from the germline V gene (reference sequence). CDR3 length equals 14 residues. V was pared by 5 bases and J by 0 bases, with 9 bases between. DNA of the CDR3: TGTGCCAGCAGTTCCCAGGATAGCAATCAGCCCCAGCATTTT. Amino acids: CASSSQDSNQPQHF. The whole variable domain, remainder taken from reference TRBV5-4 and TRBJ1-5, is ETGVTQSPTHLIKTRGQQVTLRCSSQSGHNTVSWYQQALGQGPQFIFQYYREEENGRGNFPPRFSGLQFPNYSSELNVNALELDDSALYLCASSSQDSNQPQHFGDGTRLSIL.

V and J are TRBV5-1 and TRBJ2-1; 9 nucleotides agree with TRBD2. The germline V gene encodes CDR1 SGHRS and CDR2 YFSETQ. V shed 4 bases and J 0 bases; nucleotides not matched to a gene: 14. The CDR3 extends over 19 amino acids. The CDR3 here is CASSPGSGGPSSSYNEQFF. The CDR3, as DNA: TGCGCCAGCAGCCCGGGCAGCGGGGGGCCATCGAGCTCCTACAATGAGCAGTTCTTC.

This clone was recorded a few times. The DNA of the CDR3 is TGCGCCAGCAGCTTGTTGGGACAGGGGGCAACTGGAAACACCATATATTTT. It specifies CASSLLGQGATGNTIYF. The chain joins TRBV5-1 to TRBJ1-3; 12 bases match TRBD1. Germline assignment: CDR1 SGHRS and CDR2 YFSETQ. The V segment lost 1 base and the J segment 2 bases; nucleotides outside the gene matches: 4. This CDR3 is built from 17 residues.

This chain connects TRBV7-2 to TRBJ2-5, with 7 bases lining up with TRBD2. The CDR3 is made up of 12 amino acids. Germline V gene sequence: CDR1 SGHTA, CDR2 FQGNSA. V was pared by 6 bases and J by 5 bases, with 3 bases of the junction left unmatched. The CDR3 DNA reads as TGTGCCAGCAGAGCCGGGGGGGAGACCCAGTACTTC. Amino acid sequence: CASRAGGETQYF.

V usage is TRBV29-1 and J usage is TRBJ2-7; D is possibly TRBD1 (6 bases). This CDR3 spans 14 amino acids. Germline loops: CDR1 SQVTM, CDR2 ANQGSEA. Trimming took 3 bases from V and 5 from J, leaving 17 bases between them. CDR3 sequence reads: CSVDGVQGSHEQYF. CDR3 bases: TGCAGCGTTGACGGGGTTCAGGGGTCCCACGAGCAGTACTTC.

CDR3 amino acids: CASSLDPGGINQPQHF. The CDR3 DNA sequence: TGTGCCAGCAGCTTAGATCCCGGGGGAATTAATCAGCCCCAGCATTTT. The chain joins TRBV11-2 to TRBJ1-5, with a weak D call TRBD1 (5 bases). Germline CDR1 and CDR2: SGHAT and FQNNGV. Trimming took off 0 bases at V and 4 bases at J, with 13 bases between the two ends. The CDR3 has 16 residues. Variable domain in full (rest from reference TRBV11-2 and TRBJ1-5): EAGVAQSPRYKIIEKRQSVAFWCNPISGHATLYWYQQILGQGPKLLIQFQNNGVVDDSQLPKDRFSAERLKGVDSTLKIQPAKLEDSAVYLCASSLDPGGINQPQHFGDGTRLSIL.

This clone was detected a few times. The CDR3 sequence is CASSLFMGGFEGYTF. The CDR3 nucleotides are TGTGCCAGCAGTTTATTCATGGGGGGATTTGAGGGCTACACCTTC. The chain employs TRBV28 and TRBJ1-2; TRBD1 is a possible D gene (5 bases). This CDR3 comprises 15 residues. Looked up from germline, CDR1 is MDHEN and CDR2 is SYDVKM. Trimming cost V 1 base and J 8 bases, with 17 bases left between them.